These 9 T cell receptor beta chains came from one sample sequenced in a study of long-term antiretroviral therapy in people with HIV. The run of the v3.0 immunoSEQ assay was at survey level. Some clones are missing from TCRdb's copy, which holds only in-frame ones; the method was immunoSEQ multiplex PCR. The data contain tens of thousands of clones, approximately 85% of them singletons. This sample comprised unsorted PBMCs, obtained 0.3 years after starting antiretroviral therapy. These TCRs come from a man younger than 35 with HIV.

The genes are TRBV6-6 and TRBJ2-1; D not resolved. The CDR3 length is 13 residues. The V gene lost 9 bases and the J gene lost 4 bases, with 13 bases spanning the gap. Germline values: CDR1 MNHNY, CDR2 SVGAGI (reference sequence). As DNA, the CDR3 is TGTGCCAGTATGGGAACACCTTACAATGAGCAGTTCTTC. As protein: CASMGTPYNEQFF.

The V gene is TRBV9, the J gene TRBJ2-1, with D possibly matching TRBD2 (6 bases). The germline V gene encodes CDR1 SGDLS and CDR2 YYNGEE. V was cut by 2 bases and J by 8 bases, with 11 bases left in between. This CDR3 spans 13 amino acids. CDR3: CASSVTTSYEQFF. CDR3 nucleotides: TGTGCCAGCAGCGTTACTACTAGCTATGAGCAGTTCTTC. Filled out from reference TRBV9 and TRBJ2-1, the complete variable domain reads DSGVTQTPKHLITATGQRVTLRCSPRSGDLSVYWYQQSLDQGLQFLIQYYNGEERAKGNILERFSAQQFPDLHSELNLSSLELGDSALYFCASSVTTSYEQFFGPGTRLTVL.

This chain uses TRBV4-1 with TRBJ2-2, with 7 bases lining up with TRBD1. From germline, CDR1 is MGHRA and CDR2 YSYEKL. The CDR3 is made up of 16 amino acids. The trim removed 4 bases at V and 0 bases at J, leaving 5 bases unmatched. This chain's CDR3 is CASSLRTGANTGELFF. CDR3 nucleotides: TGCGCCAGCAGCCTCAGGACAGGAGCGAACACCGGGGAGCTGTTTTTT.

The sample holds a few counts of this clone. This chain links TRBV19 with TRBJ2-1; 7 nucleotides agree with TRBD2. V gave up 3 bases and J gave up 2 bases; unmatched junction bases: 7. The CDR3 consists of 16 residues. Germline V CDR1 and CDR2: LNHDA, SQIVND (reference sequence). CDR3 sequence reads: CASSIPSGATYNEQFF. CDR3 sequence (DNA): TGTGCCAGTAGTATTCCCAGCGGGGCCACCTACAATGAGCAGTTCTTC.

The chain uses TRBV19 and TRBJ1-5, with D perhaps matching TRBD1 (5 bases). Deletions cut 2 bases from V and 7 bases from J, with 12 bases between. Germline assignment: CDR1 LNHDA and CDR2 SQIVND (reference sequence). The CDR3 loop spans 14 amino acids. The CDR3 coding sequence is TGTGCCAGTAGTATACGGGGGACGACGCAGCCCCAGCATTTT. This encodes CASSIRGTTQPQHF.

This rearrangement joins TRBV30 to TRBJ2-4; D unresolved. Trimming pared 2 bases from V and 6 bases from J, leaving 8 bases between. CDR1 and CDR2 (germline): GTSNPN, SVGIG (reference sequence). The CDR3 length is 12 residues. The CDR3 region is CAWSSDSNIQYF. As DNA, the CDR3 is TGTGCCTGGAGTTCCGATTCAAACATTCAGTACTTC. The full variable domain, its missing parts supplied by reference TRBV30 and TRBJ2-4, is SQTIHQWPATLVQPVGSPLSLECTVEGTSNPNLYWYRQAAGRGLQLLFYSVGIGQISSEVPQNLSASRPQDRQFILSSKKLLLSDSGFYLCAWSSDSNIQYFGAGTRLSVL.

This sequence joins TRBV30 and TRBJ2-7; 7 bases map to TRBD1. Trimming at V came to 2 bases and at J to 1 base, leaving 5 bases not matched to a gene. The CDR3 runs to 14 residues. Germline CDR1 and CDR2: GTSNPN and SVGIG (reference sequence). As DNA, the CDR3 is TGTGCCTGGAGTTTAGGGGGCGTATCCTACGAGCAGTACTTC. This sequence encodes CAWSLGGVSYEQYF.

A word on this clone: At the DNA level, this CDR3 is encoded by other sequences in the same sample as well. Written as DNA, the CDR3 is TGTGCCAGCAGTTACTCGAGCAGGGGAGGGACTGAAGCTTTCTTT. Amino acids: CASSYSSRGGTEAFF. This chain links TRBV6-5 with TRBJ1-1; possible D gene TRBD1, 6 bases. CDR3 length: 15 amino acids. Germline V gene lookup returns CDR1 MNHEY and CDR2 SVGAGI. V lost 0 bases to trimming and J lost 5 bases, with 13 bases between them.

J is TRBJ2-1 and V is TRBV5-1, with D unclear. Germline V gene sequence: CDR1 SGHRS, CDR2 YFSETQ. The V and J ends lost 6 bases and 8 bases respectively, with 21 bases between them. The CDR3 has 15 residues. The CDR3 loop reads CASNILYGLIDEQFF. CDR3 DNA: TGCGCCAGCAACATATTATACGGGCTAATCGATGAGCAGTTCTTC.